What follows are 12 T cell receptor beta chains derived from one specimen sequenced in a study of tissue T cells after allogeneic stem cell transplantation. Assay used: immunoSEQ multiplex PCR; TCRdb lists only in-frame clones, some missing. The data contain roughly 3,000 clones, over 40% of them singletons. Time point here: mouse harvest day 14 after allogeneic transplant. Mouse grafts combined 10^7 T-cell-depleted bone marrow cells with 10^6 splenic CD5+ T cells. The sample taken for sequencing was lymph node tissue. Source of these receptors: a female BALB/c mouse given C57BL/6 T cells with graft-versus-host disease after an allogeneic hematopoietic cell transplant.

In the case of this clone: Gene names follow the mouse nomenclature. Read coverage stops 1 residue before the CDR3 terminus; the germline J gene supplies the remainder. This chain uses TRBV13-1 with TRBJ1-3; 9 bases line up with TRBD1. The CDR3 is made up of 15 amino acids. The junction had 6 bases not matched to a gene; V was cut back by 4 bases and J by 4 bases. Per germline, CDR1 NSHNY and CDR2 SYGAGN. The DNA read from the CDR3 is TGTGCCAGCAGTACCGGGACAGGGAGGGGAAATACGCTCTAT. Encoded protein: CASSTGTGRGNTLY. The whole CDR3 reads CASSTGTGRGNTLYF.

Concerning this clone: Genes here carry mouse names. Partial CDR3 DNA: TGTGCCAGCAGTCTGGGGACAGGCCCCGGGCAGCTCTAC. Translating it yields CASSLGTGPGQLY. In full, the CDR3 is CASSLGTGPGQLYF. The V and J genes are TRBV26 and TRBJ2-2, with 8 bases matching TRBD1. The CDR3 end lies 1 residue beyond the end of the read and is filled in from the germline J gene. This CDR3 comprises 14 residues. V was clipped by 2 bases and J by 6 bases; unmatched bases: 2. Germline loops: CDR1 KGHPV, CDR2 FQNQEV (reference sequence). Drawing the rest from reference TRBV26 and TRBJ2-2, the complete variable domain is NSKVIQTPRYLVKGQGQKAKMRCIPEKGHPVVFWYQQNKNNEFKFLINFQNQEVLQQIDMTEKRFSAECPSNSPCSLEIQSSEAGDSALYLCASSLGTGPGQLYFGEGSKLTVL.

A word on this clone: Gene names follow the mouse nomenclature. The read is 1 residue too short to cover the CDR3 end, so that end is filled in from the germline J gene. This chain joins TRBV3 and TRBJ2-4, with D perhaps TRBD1 or TRBD2 (5 bases each). The CDR3 sequence is 15 residues long. The germline V gene has CDR1 SNHLY and CDR2 FYNGKV (reference sequence). Trimming left V 2 bases short and J 1 base short, with 10 bases between. The CDR3 DNA, read in part, is TGTGCCAGCAGCTTATTGGGGCCCGGTCAAAACACCTTGTAC. Translated: CASSLLGPGQNTLY. The full CDR3 sequence reads CASSLLGPGQNTLYF.

Judged by abundance, this clone is medium-sized. The listed genes are named as in mouse. The read stops 1 residue short of the end of the CDR3; the missing end is completed from the germline J gene. The chain links TRBV15 to TRBJ2-1; 8 positions agree with TRBD2. The CDR3 consists of 18 residues. J lost 0 bases, V lost 7 bases, and 14 bases had no gene match. Germline values: CDR1 SGHND, CDR2 FRSKSL. CDR3 DNA (partial): TGTGCCAGCACCAACGGACACGGACTGGGAAATAACTATGCTGAGCAGTTC. This gives the protein CASTNGHGLGNNYAEQF. The whole CDR3 is CASTNGHGLGNNYAEQFF.

Concerning this clone: Gene names are the mouse ones. The CDR3 extends 1 residue past the end of the read, so its final part is completed from the germline J gene. The V gene is TRBV3, the J gene TRBJ2-4; D remains ambiguous. The germline V gene encodes CDR1 SNHLY and CDR2 FYNGKV (reference sequence). The germline V and J ends were trimmed by 5 bases and 0 bases, with 9 bases remaining between them. The CDR3 has 14 amino acids. CDR3 amino acids: CASSPAGSQNTLYF. The DNA read from the CDR3 is TGTGCCAGCAGCCCAGCCGGTAGTCAAAACACCTTGTAC.

About this clone itself: Mouse gene names apply. Read sequence stops 1 residue before the CDR3 end, and the germline J gene provides the missing end. The chain couples TRBV16 to TRBJ2-7; D call uncertain. The CDR3 has 15 residues. V was pared by 1 base and J by 6 bases, with 16 bases between. Germline values: CDR1 SGHSA, CDR2 FRNQAP. The CDR3 spells CASSLAAGEVGEQYF. The DNA read from the CDR3 is TGTGCAAGCAGCTTAGCTGCGGGAGAGGTCGGTGAACAGTAC.

Within the sample, this clone is medium-sized. Gene names denote mouse genes. Sequencing ends 1 residue short of the CDR3 end; the germline J gene provides the rest. The J gene is TRBJ2-7, the V gene TRBV19; no definite D call. Germline V CDR1 and CDR2: FNHDT, SITEND (reference sequence). Trimming took 5 bases from V and 3 from J, leaving 3 bases between them. The CDR3 runs 10 residues. CDR3 DNA (partial): TGTGCCAGCAGGATCTATGAACAGTAC. Protein product: CASRIYEQY. The whole CDR3 protein is CASRIYEQYF.

As regards this clone: Gene and germline names: mouse. The sequenced fragment ends 1 residue before the CDR3 boundary, so the rest is inferred from the germline J gene. The chain carries TRBV26 and TRBJ1-1, with 9 positions matching TRBD1. From germline, CDR1 is KGHPV and CDR2 FQNQEV (reference sequence). V shed 5 bases, J shed 1 base, and the junction held 2 bases outside the gene matches. The CDR3 consists of 14 residues. This CDR3 is CASSMGQGNTEVFF. The CDR3 bases that were read are TGTGCCAGCAGTATGGGACAGGGAAACACAGAAGTCTTC.

About this clone itself: Germline and genes: mouse. With the read ending 1 residue before the CDR3 end, the germline J gene is used to fill in that end. The chain links TRBV13-3 to TRBJ2-1; 10 bases are a match to TRBD2. The junction had 6 bases not matched to a gene; V was cut back by 2 bases and J by 4 bases. The CDR3 length is 16 residues. Germline CDR1 reads NNHDY; CDR2 reads SYVADS. CDR3 protein: CASSELGGALYAEQFF. Incomplete CDR3 DNA: TGTGCCAGCAGTGAACTGGGGGGGGCTCTATATGCTGAGCAGTTC.

Comments on this clone: Gene and germline names: mouse. Read sequence stops 1 residue before the CDR3 end, and the germline J gene provides the missing end. V usage is TRBV1 and J usage is TRBJ2-4; 7 bases map to TRBD1. The CDR3 spans 13 residues. Trimming at V came to 6 bases and at J to 3 bases, leaving 3 bases not matched to a gene. CDR1 is NSQYPW and CDR2 is LRSPGD in the germline V gene (reference sequence). CDR3 in amino acids: CTCRDRAQNTLYF. CDR3 bases read: TGCACCTGCAGAGACAGGGCACAAAACACCTTGTAC.

This clone showed up just a few times. The gene names given are mouse names. The CDR3 end falls 1 residue outside the read, so it is completed with the germline J gene. The chain uses TRBV5 and TRBJ1-4, with D tentatively TRBD1 (5 bases). This CDR3 has 15 amino acids. The V end was cut by 1 base, the J end by 0 bases, with 6 bases between. Germline V gene data show CDR1 as LGHNA and CDR2 as YNLKQL (reference sequence). The CDR3 is CASSQGTISNERLFF. The sequenced part of the CDR3 DNA is TGTGCCAGCAGCCAAGGGACAATTTCCAACGAAAGATTATTT.

In the case of this clone: Gene names are mouse gene names. The CDR3 goes on 1 residue after the read ends, and that part is filled in from the germline J gene. V gene TRBV13-1 combines with J gene TRBJ1-3; 8 bases align to TRBD1. This CDR3 contains 15 residues. Trimming cost V 0 bases and J 3 bases; bases outside gene matches: 2. Germline V gives CDR1 NSHNY, CDR2 SYGAGN. CDR3 region: CASSDAGQGGNTLYF. Incomplete CDR3 DNA: TGTGCCAGCAGTGATGCAGGACAGGGTGGAAATACGCTCTAT.